This TCR beta chain was captured by sequencing in a study of shared clonotypes between healthy human individuals. Study details: CD4 naive and CD4 memory each took three plates per donor, while CD8 naive took two and CD8 memory one. Regarding the study as a whole: Only a few donors were included, so the genetic and exposure-history diversity represented was limited.

A note on this clone: What it recognizes is unknown.

Germline V CDR1 and CDR2: MDHEN, SYDVKM. The CDR3 sequence is 16 residues long. V was cut by 8 bases and J by 4 bases, with 23 bases left in between. As processed by the authors: ImmunoSEQ gave junction-only sequences without quality scores, so filtering differed. The assay was immunoSEQ multiplex PCR, and TCRdb's table has in-frame clones only and misses some. D and trimming were read from the DNA, whereas the V and J calls and clone size are those reported in that table. The table has approximately 2,000,000 clones, about nine tenths seen once. The sample consisted of naive CD4+ T cells from PBMCs. Sample subset: CD45RA+ positively selected. This receptor was taken from a man aged 18 to 35 in good health. Some clones in this sample may be carry-over from other donors' samples. This chain joins TRBV28 and TRBJ1-2; a possible D gene is TRBD1 (6 bases). The CDR3 protein is CASRLPGGPRGYGYTF. CDR3 bases: TGTGCCAGCCGACTCCCTGGGGGGCCCCGGGGCTATGGCTACACCTTC.